Detailed here is one TCR beta chain. Its antigen is not identified. Method: immunoSEQ multiplex PCR; TCRdb's copy keeps in-frame clones and lacks some. This table has about 90,000 clones, 91% appearing once. Samples were taken at baseline and on day 1 of cycles 4 and 7. The sample belongs to a study of OX40 agonist ivuxolimab in advanced cancers. Study-level background: There were three patients with partial responses, one having hepatocellular carcinoma and two cutaneous melanoma.

Trimming took 6 bases from V and 1 from J, leaving 16 bases between them. Germline V lookup: CDR1 MDHEN, CDR2 SYDVKM. The CDR3 length is 16 residues. Study results and limitations: Low normalized T-cell clonal expansion also characterized some of the nonresponders. At 0.1 to 3.0 mg/kg, CD4+ and CD8+ blood T cells expanded clonally by week 6.

This sample comprised CD4+ or CD8+ T cells sorted from blood, obtained in a trial of the OX40 agonist ivuxolimab. The rearrangement joins TRBV28 to TRBJ1-5, with a weak D call TRBD1 (5 bases). This receptor was obtained from an adult with an advanced solid tumor such as melanoma, head and neck, liver or kidney cancer. The CDR3 nucleotides read TGTGCCAGCAGACCTTTTAGGGACCTCAGCAATCAGCCCCAGCATTTT. Translated, it gives CASRPFRDLSNQPQHF.